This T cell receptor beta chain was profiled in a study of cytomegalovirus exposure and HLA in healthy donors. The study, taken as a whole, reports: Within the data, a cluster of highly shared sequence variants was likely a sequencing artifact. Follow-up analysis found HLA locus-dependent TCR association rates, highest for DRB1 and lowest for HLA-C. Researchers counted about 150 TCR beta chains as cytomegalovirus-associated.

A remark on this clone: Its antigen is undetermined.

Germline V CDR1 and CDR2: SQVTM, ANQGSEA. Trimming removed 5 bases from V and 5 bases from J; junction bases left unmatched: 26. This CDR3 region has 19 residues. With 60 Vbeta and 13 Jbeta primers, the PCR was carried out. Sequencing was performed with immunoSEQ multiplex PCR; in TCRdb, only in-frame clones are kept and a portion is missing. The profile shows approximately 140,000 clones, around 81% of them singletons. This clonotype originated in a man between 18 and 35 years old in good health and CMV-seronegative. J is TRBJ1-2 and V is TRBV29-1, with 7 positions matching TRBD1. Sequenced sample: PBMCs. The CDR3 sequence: CSVKLAASPDRELDYGYTF. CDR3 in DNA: TGCAGCGTTAAATTAGCCGCGTCCCCCGACAGGGAGCTGGATTATGGCTACACCTTC.